A selection of T cell receptor beta chains follows, all from one sample in a study of blood T cell repertoires in COVID-19. Repertoires were generated with immunoSEQ multiplex PCR, while TCRdb's copy carries only in-frame clones and drops some. The sample shows under 140,000 clones, approximately 85% of them seen only once. The sequenced sample consisted of peripheral blood. These receptors were collected from a woman aged 60-70 years with acute or convalescent COVID-19. The CDR3 runs from the conserved cysteine through the conserved F or W. The D gene is left open where the match is weak. Size tells how often a clone was seen (once, few, many) or the class of an expanded clone, and some rows leave it out.

cdr3_aa | cdr3_nt | d_call | j_call | v_call | clone_size
CASSQDSGGTDTQYF | TGTGCCAGCAGCCAAGATAGCGGGGGCACAGATACGCAGTATTTT | TRBD2 | TRBJ2-3 | TRBV3-1/TRBV3-2 | .
CASSPRTAPYEQYF | TGTGCCAGCAGCCCCAGGACAGCCCCCTACGAGCAGTACTTC | . | TRBJ2-7 | TRBV7-9 | .
CASSDRGIANEKLFF | TGCGCCAGTTCGGACAGGGGGATAGCTAATGAAAAACTGTTTTTT | TRBD1 | TRBJ1-4 | TRBV5-1 | .
CASSQRSDEQFF | TGTGCCAGCAGCCAGCGTAGCGATGAGCAGTTCTTC | . | TRBJ2-1 | TRBV7-2 | .
CSVTGIYGYTF | TGCAGCGTTACAGGGATCTATGGCTACACCTTC | . | TRBJ1-2 | TRBV29-1 | .
CASSPQGAEEKLFF | TGTGCCAGCAGCCCACAGGGGGCGGAGGAAAAACTGTTTTTT | TRBD1 | TRBJ1-4 | TRBV9 | .
CASSLSTKAGGETQYF | TGCGCCAGCAGCTTGAGCACGAAGGCGGGCGGGGAGACCCAGTACTTC | . | TRBJ2-5 | TRBV5-1 | .
CASSFRAGTYEQYF | TGTGCCAGCAGCTTCAGGGCAGGGACCTACGAGCAGTACTTC | . | TRBJ2-7 | TRBV5-6 | .
CASQRGQLNYGYTF | TGTGCCAGCCAGAGGGGACAGCTTAACTATGGCTACACCTTC | TRBD1 | TRBJ1-2 | TRBV2 | few
CASSLGQGWDEQYF | TGTGCCAGCAGCTTAGGACAGGGGTGGGACGAGCAGTACTTC | TRBD1 | TRBJ2-7 | TRBV11-2 | .
CASSDAIVGGSQYF | TGTGCCAGCAGTGACGCAATCGTAGGCGGATCGCAGTATTTT | . | TRBJ2-3 | TRBV6-4 | once
CASSRDRNYGYTF | TGTGCCAGCAGTAGGGACAGAAACTATGGCTACACCTTC | TRBD1 | TRBJ1-2 | TRBV27 | few
CASSLTFGPEVLDIQYF | TGTGCCAGCAGCTTAACGTTCGGGCCGGAGGTGTTGGACATTCAGTACTTC | . | TRBJ2-4 | TRBV7-2 | .
CASSPGDRGNEQYF | TGTGCCAGCAGTCCAGGGGACCGAGGCAACGAGCAGTACTTC | . | TRBJ2-7 | TRBV6-5 | .
CATSDFGSGIDTQYF | TGTGCCACCAGTGATTTCGGCTCGGGGATTGATACGCAGTATTTT | . | TRBJ2-3 | TRBV24-1 | .
CASSLADSQLLSTLHF | TGTGCCAGCAGCTTAGCAGACAGCCAGTTATTAAGCACCCTCCACTTT | . | TRBJ1-6 | TRBV7-9 | .
CASSFSESNSPLHF | TGTGCCAGCAGCTTTTCGGAGTCTAATTCACCCCTCCACTTT | . | TRBJ1-6 | TRBV7-9 | .
CAWTRGSETQYF | TGTGCCTGGACCAGGGGATCTGAGACCCAGTACTTC | . | TRBJ2-5 | TRBV30 | .
CASTPGRISYEQYF | TGTGCCAGCACCCCGGGAAGAATCTCCTACGAGCAGTACTTC | . | TRBJ2-7 | TRBV11-3 | .
CASSYPEPNQPQHF | TGTGCCAGCAGTTACCCAGAACCCAATCAGCCCCAGCATTTT | . | TRBJ1-5 | TRBV6-6 | .
CASRRLQGLPFF | TGTGCCAGCCGCAGACTACAGGGCCTGCCGTTCTTC | . | TRBJ2-1 | TRBV6-5 | .
CASSVQGSSPDTQYF | TGCGCCAGCAGCGTACAGGGGTCGTCCCCAGATACGCAGTATTTT | TRBD1 | TRBJ2-3 | TRBV5-1 | once
CASSVVASTDTQYF | TGTGCCAGCAGCGTAGTGGCAAGCACAGATACGCAGTATTTT | . | TRBJ2-3 | TRBV9 | .
CASSQTLGTYEQYF | TGTGCCAGCAGCCAAACGCTCGGGACCTACGAGCAGTACTTC | . | TRBJ2-7 | TRBV4-2 | .
CACTDSDRFSYGYTF | TGTGCCTGCACGGACAGCGACCGATTTTCCTATGGCTACACCTTC | . | TRBJ1-2 | TRBV6-6 | few
CASSLWSGGAQETQYF | TGTGCCAGCAGCTTATGGAGCGGGGGGGCGCAAGAGACCCAGTACTTC | TRBD2 | TRBJ2-5 | TRBV11-2 | .
CAWSIPLTGNTEAFF | TGTGCCTGGAGTATACCGCTGACAGGGAACACTGAAGCTTTCTTT | . | TRBJ1-1 | TRBV30 | few
CASMGLAGGGGETQYF | TGTGCCAGCATGGGGCTAGCGGGGGGCGGTGGGGAGACCCAGTACTTC | TRBD2 | TRBJ2-5 | TRBV2 | .
CATSDSRGSYEQYF | TGTGCCACCAGTGATTCCCGGGGCTCCTACGAGCAGTACTTC | . | TRBJ2-7 | TRBV24-1 | .
CASSPYRDYGYTF | TGTGCCAGCAGCCCATACAGGGACTATGGCTACACCTTC | . | TRBJ1-2 | TRBV14 | .
CASSATSGGAWNEQFF | TGTGCCAGCAGCGCGACCAGCGGGGGGGCCTGGAATGAGCAGTTCTTC | TRBD2 | TRBJ2-1 | TRBV9 | .
CASRPVDSNTGELFF | TGTGCCAGCAGACCCGTCGACTCGAACACCGGGGAGCTGTTTTTT | . | TRBJ2-2 | TRBV2 | .
CASKRSTGELFF | TGTGCCAGCAAGCGGAGCACCGGGGAGCTGTTTTTT | . | TRBJ2-2 | TRBV12-3/TRBV12-4 | .
CASSPPRRGGRGELFF | TGTGCCAGCAGCCCCCCTAGGCGGGGGGGAAGAGGGGAGCTGTTTTTT | TRBD2 | TRBJ2-2 | TRBV13 | .
CASSPETDDQPQHF | TGTGCCAGCTCACCAGAAACAGACGATCAGCCCCAGCATTTT | . | TRBJ1-5 | TRBV18 | .
CATSILGGADLSYEQYF | TGTGCCACCAGCATCCTGGGCGGGGCAGACCTCTCCTACGAGCAGTACTTC | . | TRBJ2-7 | TRBV15 | .
CASSAGDSYTYEQYF | TGTGCCAGCAGCGCAGGGGACAGCTATACCTACGAGCAGTACTTC | TRBD1 | TRBJ2-7 | TRBV9 | few
CASSRDKDEKLFF | TGTGCCAGCAGCCGGGACAAAGATGAAAAACTGTTTTTT | . | TRBJ1-4 | TRBV6-5 | once
CASSPHREGETQYF | TGTGCCAGCAGCCCCCACAGGGAGGGAGAGACCCAGTACTTC | . | TRBJ2-5 | TRBV7-3 | .
CATSDFGQGGTGELFF | TGTGCCACCAGTGATTTTGGGCAGGGTGGCACCGGGGAGCTGTTTTTT | . | TRBJ2-2 | TRBV24-1 | few
CASSEGVLANYGYTF | TGTGCCAGCAGCGAAGGGGTACTGGCTAACTATGGCTACACCTTC | . | TRBJ1-2 | TRBV9 | few
CASREGIEETQYF | TGTGCCAGCAGGGAGGGGATTGAAGAGACCCAGTACTTC | . | TRBJ2-5 | TRBV3-1/TRBV3-2 | .
CASSQTAGQGHEQYF | TGTGCCAGCTCACAAACCGCGGGACAGGGCCACGAGCAGTACTTC | TRBD1 | TRBJ2-7 | TRBV18 | .
CASSLTSDSGGEQYF | TGCGCCAGCAGCTTGACTAGCGACTCCGGAGGCGAGCAGTACTTC | TRBD2 | TRBJ2-7 | TRBV5-1 | .
CASSQEWTSGGDGAQYF | TGCGCCAGCAGCCAAGAGTGGACTAGCGGGGGGGACGGGGCGCAGTATTTT | TRBD2 | TRBJ2-3 | TRBV4-3 | once